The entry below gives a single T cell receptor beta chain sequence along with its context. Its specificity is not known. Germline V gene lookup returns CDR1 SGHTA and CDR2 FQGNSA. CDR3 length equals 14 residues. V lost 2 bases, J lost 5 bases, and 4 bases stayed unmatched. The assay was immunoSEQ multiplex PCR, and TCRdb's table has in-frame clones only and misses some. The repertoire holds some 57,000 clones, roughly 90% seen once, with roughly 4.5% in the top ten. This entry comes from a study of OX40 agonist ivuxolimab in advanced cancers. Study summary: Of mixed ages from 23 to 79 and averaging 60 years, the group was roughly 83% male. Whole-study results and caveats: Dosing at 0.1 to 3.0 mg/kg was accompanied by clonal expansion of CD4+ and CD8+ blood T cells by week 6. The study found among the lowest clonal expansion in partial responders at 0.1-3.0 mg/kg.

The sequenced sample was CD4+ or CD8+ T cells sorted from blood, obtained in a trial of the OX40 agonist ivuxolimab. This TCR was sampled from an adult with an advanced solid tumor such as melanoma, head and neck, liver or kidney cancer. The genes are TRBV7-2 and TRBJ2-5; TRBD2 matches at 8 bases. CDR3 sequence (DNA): TGTGCCAGCAGCTTATTCGGGGGGGAGGAGACCCAGTACTTC. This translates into CASSLFGGEETQYF. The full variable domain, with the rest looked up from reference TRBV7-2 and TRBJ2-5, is GAGVSQSPSNKVTEKGKDVELRCDPISGHTALYWYRQSLGQGLEFLIYFQGNSAPDKSGLPSDRFSAERTGGSVSTLTIQRTQQEDSAVYLCASSLFGGEETQYFGPGTRLLVL.